The rows below give T cell receptor beta chains drawn from one sample of a study of T cells in localized non-small cell lung cancer. The data were produced by immunoSEQ multiplex PCR, yet TCRdb's version contains in-frame clones alone and is incomplete. The sample consists of tens of thousands of clones, approximately 88% of them appearing once. The sample here was peripheral blood, taken before any cancer treatment. These receptors all stem from a male donor aged 60 or older with stage I lung adenocarcinoma. Each CDR3 is given with its conserved first and last residue. Each record gives: CDR3 protein, CDR3 DNA, J gene, CDR3 length, V gene, clone size, D gene. A D gene is named only where the DNA matches it firmly. Clone size, where shown, is once, few, many, or a class for clones that have expanded.

CDR3: CASGATGDNIQYF; DNA: TGTGCCTCCGGAGCCACAGGGGATAACATTCAGTACTTC; J: TRBJ2-4; length: 13; V: TRBV9; size: -; D: TRBD1
CDR3: CATRQGVTQYF; DNA: TGTGCCACCAGACAGGGGGTCACGCAGTATTTT; J: TRBJ2-3; length: 11; V: TRBV19; size: -; D: TRBD1
CDR3: CASSGGTGNYGYTF; DNA: TGTGCCAGCAGTGGGGGGACAGGGAACTATGGCTACACCTTC; J: TRBJ1-2; length: 14; V: TRBV2; size: -; D: TRBD1
CDR3: CASSYYKGGGDEKLFF; DNA: TGTGCCAGCAGTTACTATAAAGGCGGGGGGGATGAAAAACTGTTTTTT; J: TRBJ1-4; length: 16; V: TRBV6-5; size: -; D: -
CDR3: CASSPYMASTDTQYF; DNA: TGTGCCAGCAGCCCGTATATGGCTAGCACAGATACGCAGTATTTT; J: TRBJ2-3; length: 15; V: TRBV7-8; size: -; D: -
CDR3: CASSRRGRFTEAFF; DNA: TGTGCCAGCAGTCGCAGGGGGCGTTTCACTGAAGCTTTCTTT; J: TRBJ1-1; length: 14; V: TRBV6-5; size: -; D: TRBD1
CDR3: CASSTRQVNTGELFF; DNA: TGTGCCAGCAGCACCCGACAGGTGAACACCGGGGAGCTGTTTTTT; J: TRBJ2-2; length: 15; V: TRBV7-6; size: few; D: -
CDR3: CASSLSDSPGLQPQHF; DNA: TGTGCCAGCAGTTTAAGCGACTCTCCAGGCTTACAGCCCCAGCATTTT; J: TRBJ1-5; length: 16; V: TRBV28; size: -; D: -
CDR3: CASSRWTGEGVSTEAFF; DNA: TGCGCCAGCAGCCGATGGACAGGGGAAGGCGTAAGCACTGAAGCTTTCTTT; J: TRBJ1-1; length: 17; V: TRBV4-3; size: -; D: TRBD1
CDR3: CASSEAAANYGYTF; DNA: TGTGCCAGCAGTGAAGCAGCGGCTAACTATGGCTACACCTTC; J: TRBJ1-2; length: 14; V: TRBV6-1; size: -; D: -
CDR3: CSASRERAFF; DNA: TGCAGTGCTAGTCGGGAGAGAGCTTTCTTT; J: TRBJ1-1; length: 10; V: TRBV20-1; size: -; D: -
CDR3: CASSINGGGAHEQYF; DNA: TGTGCCAGTAGTATCAACGGCGGGGGGGCCCACGAGCAGTACTTC; J: TRBJ2-7; length: 15; V: TRBV19; size: -; D: TRBD2
CDR3: CASSPMEGAQETQYF; DNA: TGTGCCAGCTCACCGATGGAGGGGGCGCAAGAGACCCAGTACTTC; J: TRBJ2-5; length: 15; V: TRBV18; size: once; D: -
CDR3: CASSDRGQGLRHTEAFF; DNA: TGTGCCAGCAGTGATAGAGGACAGGGACTTAGGCACACTGAAGCTTTCTTT; J: TRBJ1-1; length: 17; V: TRBV6-1; size: few; D: TRBD1
CDR3: CASSVSPNRAETQYF; DNA: TGTGCCAGCAGCGTTTCGCCGAACAGGGCTGAGACCCAGTACTTC; J: TRBJ2-5; length: 15; V: TRBV9; size: -; D: -
CDR3: CASSLQGTAGGLQETQYF; DNA: TGCGCCAGCAGCTTACAGGGTACAGCGGGAGGCCTCCAAGAGACCCAGTACTTC; J: TRBJ2-5; length: 18; V: TRBV5-1; size: once; D: TRBD2
CDR3: CASRPGTGLTDTQYF; DNA: TGTGCCAGCAGACCTGGGACAGGACTCACAGATACGCAGTATTTT; J: TRBJ2-3; length: 15; V: TRBV6-6; size: -; D: TRBD1
CDR3: CSVEGPLGANYGYTF; DNA: TGCAGCGTTGAGGGGCCCCTGGGGGCTAACTATGGCTACACCTTC; J: TRBJ1-2; length: 15; V: TRBV29-1; size: once; D: -
CDR3: CASSPLTGVTDTQYF; DNA: TGTGCCAGCTCACCCCTGACAGGGGTCACAGATACGCAGTATTTT; J: TRBJ2-3; length: 15; V: TRBV18; size: -; D: TRBD1
CDR3: CASSFWNTEAFF; DNA: TGTGCCAGCAGCTTCTGGAACACTGAAGCTTTCTTT; J: TRBJ1-1; length: 12; V: TRBV5-5; size: -; D: -
CDR3: CASSRQGFNEKLFF; DNA: TGTGCCAGCAGTCGACAGGGCTTTAATGAAAAACTGTTTTTT; J: TRBJ1-4; length: 14; V: TRBV6-6; size: -; D: TRBD1
CDR3: CASSARGQLENIQYF; DNA: TGTGCCAGCAGTGCCCGGGGACAGCTAGAAAACATTCAGTACTTC; J: TRBJ2-4; length: 15; V: TRBV6-1; size: -; D: TRBD1
CDR3: CASSLFGQGAGGTQYF; DNA: TGTGCCAGCAGTTTATTTGGACAGGGGGCGGGAGGGACCCAGTACTTC; J: TRBJ2-5; length: 16; V: TRBV28; size: -; D: TRBD1
CDR3: CAWSVYTGNTEAFF; DNA: TGTGCCTGGAGTGTCTATACGGGAAACACTGAAGCTTTCTTT; J: TRBJ1-1; length: 14; V: TRBV30; size: once; D: -
CDR3: CASHVRGSHNEQFF; DNA: TGTGCCAGTCATGTGCGGGGGAGCCACAATGAGCAGTTCTTC; J: TRBJ2-1; length: 14; V: TRBV19; size: -; D: TRBD2
CDR3: CASRRGIGDGYTF; DNA: TGTGCCAGCAGACGAGGCATTGGGGATGGCTACACCTTC; J: TRBJ1-2; length: 13; V: TRBV6-5; size: -; D: -
CDR3: CASTPVVGGYGYTF; DNA: TGTGCCAGCACCCCCGTGGTGGGTGGCTATGGCTACACCTTC; J: TRBJ1-2; length: 14; V: TRBV2; size: -; D: -